This TCR beta chain was recorded in a study of blood T cell repertoires in COVID-19. Repertoires were generated with immunoSEQ multiplex PCR, while TCRdb's copy carries only in-frame clones and drops some. This table has approximately 500,000 clones, roughly 91% appearing once. This CDR3 is 15 amino acids long. The junction had 9 bases not matched to a gene; V was cut back by 7 bases and J by 7 bases. Germline V gene data show CDR1 as SSHAT and CDR2 as FNYEAQ (reference sequence). The V call is TRBV7-7, the J call TRBJ1-3; TRBD1 matches at 11 bases. The clonotype was recovered from a woman aged 45-65 years with COVID-19, enrolled during active disease. Sequencing was carried out using peripheral blood. The CDR3 loop reads CASTGDRGLRNTIYF. The DNA of the CDR3 is TGTGCCAGCACCGGGGACAGGGGGTTGAGGAACACCATATATTTT.